Listed below are T cell receptor beta chains from one sample, sequenced in a study of T-cell reconstitution after alpha-beta-depleted transplantation in children. TCRdb processed the PCR reads anew with MiXCR; each CDR3 protein has one entry. The data hold fewer than 1 million distinct CDR3 sequences, with about 15% observed a single time. Sequences were derived from PBMCs, mostly from graft donor cells, sampled 360 days after TCRalphabeta/CD19-depleted stem cell transplant. These receptors originate from a male patient between 10 and 17 years old who had a stem cell transplant for acute lymphoblastic leukemia, so the T cells may come from the graft donor. Both conserved end residues are part of each CDR3.

V gene	J gene	CDR3 length	CDR3 protein
TRBV6-1	TRBJ1-3	14	CASSLWAGGNTIYF
TRBV7-9	TRBJ2-1	12	CASSLRTHEQFF
TRBV9	TRBJ2-1	15	CASSVSGRTYNEQFF
TRBV6-1	TRBJ2-1	17	CASSEEIAGVPISEQFF
TRBV4-2	TRBJ2-7	17	CASSQLAGSWLFYEQYF
TRBV5-5	TRBJ2-1	15	CASLPFVTPGNEQFF
TRBV12-3/TRBV12-4	TRBJ1-6	15	CASSLGSLNNSPLHF
TRBV29-1	TRBJ2-7	16	CSVEDPIAGLDYEQYF
TRBV6-1	TRBJ2-3	16	CASSPLAGGYTDTQYF
TRBV27	TRBJ2-5	15	CASSLGTVSQETQYF
TRBV3-1	TRBJ2-3	15	CASSQVLSSVNTQYF
TRBV28	TRBJ1-2	16	CASSLTGGPYNYGYTF
TRBV5-1	TRBJ2-1	16	CASSLEGTSGYNEQFF
TRBV10-1	TRBJ2-7	18	CASSESPPGLADSYEQYF
TRBV7-3	TRBJ2-1	13	CASSYLRGNEQFF
TRBV18	TRBJ2-5	13	CASSPIDQGTQYF
TRBV5-1	TRBJ2-3	14	CASSLEREKDTQYF
TRBV12-3/TRBV12-4	TRBJ1-2	16	CASSSRTETSNYGYTF
TRBV10-3	TRBJ2-1	16	CAISAQGLLDGDEQFF
TRBV2	TRBJ2-2	15	CASSPRESSTGELFF
TRBV4-1	TRBJ1-4	15	CASSQVGGNNEKLFF
TRBV2	TRBJ2-1	14	CASGTEPYNNEQFF
TRBV12-3/TRBV12-4	TRBJ2-7	14	CASRPSGAQSEQYF
TRBV11-2	TRBJ2-7	16	CASSSPWSGSGHEQYF
TRBV29-1	TRBJ2-7	13	CSVGTGGTYRQYF
TRBV5-1	TRBJ2-1	15	CASSPSGRPSNEQFF
TRBV7-3	TRBJ1-1	17	CASSLTGQWGVNTEAFF
TRBV6-5	TRBJ2-5	16	CASSYPGQAGGETQYF
TRBV5-1	TRBJ1-1	12	CASSAGSPEAFF
TRBV9	TRBJ2-1	15	CASSVWTSAGNEQFF
TRBV7-3	TRBJ2-6	16	CASSRGWVRGANVLTF
TRBV6-6	TRBJ2-5	14	CATRTSGRGETQYF
TRBV12-3/TRBV12-4	TRBJ1-5	15	CASMAGPYSNQPQHF
TRBV20-1	TRBJ1-6	14	CSAARLPGNSPLHF
TRBV7-2	TRBJ1-1	20	CASSSRPGGSMISSHTEAFF
TRBV28	TRBJ2-3	21	CASSPGGLAGDLSVGTDTQYF
TRBV5-1	TRBJ2-1	16	CASSLDRGPPYNEQFF
TRBV14	TRBJ2-7	14	CASSQGSRGHEQYF
TRBV15	TRBJ2-2	16	CATSRRSSGSPGELFF
TRBV12-3/TRBV12-4	TRBJ1-2	15	CASSLWGTANYGYTF
TRBV12-3/TRBV12-4	TRBJ2-7	15	CASTKSGGRVYEQYF
TRBV5-1	TRBJ2-7	17	CASSLEPGGFRPYEQYF